Listed below are T cell receptor beta chains from one sample, sequenced in a study of cytomegalovirus exposure and HLA in healthy donors. Using immunoSEQ multiplex PCR, the repertoire was profiled, and TCRdb retains in-frame clones only, with some absent. The table records 120,000 or so clones, approximately 90% of them present only once. The sequencing input was PBMCs. These TCRs come from a woman between 18 and 29 years old in good health and CMV-seronegative. Both conserved end residues are part of each CDR3. D genes are given only for firm matches. Size values are once, few and many counts, or a class for expanded clones, and some rows have none.

TGTGCCTGGATGGGGGACACACGCACTGAAGCTTTCTTT CAWMGDTRTEAFF . TRBV30 . TRBJ1-1
TGTGCCAGTAACAGACCTGACTATGGCTACACCTTC CASNRPDYGYTF . TRBV19 . TRBJ1-2
TGCGCCAGCAGCTTTGAGGGCGGGGATGAGCAGTTCTTC CASSFEGGDEQFF . TRBV5-1 . TRBJ2-1
TGCGCCAGCAGTGACGGTCCTGGAAACACCATATATTTT CASSDGPGNTIYF . TRBV10-1 . TRBJ1-3
TGTGCCAGCAGCTGGGGGCCCAGACTGGCGCAGGGTAAGCAGTTCTTC CASSWGPRLAQGKQFF . TRBV5-6 . TRBJ2-1
TGTGCCAGCAGCCCACGGACAGCGACTTCATACGAGCAGTACTTC CASSPRTATSYEQYF . TRBV7-9 . TRBJ2-7
TGTGCCAGCAGTGAACGGGGGGGCTGGCAGCCCCAGCATTTT CASSERGGWQPQHF . TRBV2 . TRBJ1-5
TGTGCCGTAGGGCAGGGGGGCAATGAGCAGTTCTTC CAVGQGGNEQFF . TRBV30 . TRBJ2-1
TGTGCCAGCAGCGGGACTAGCTACGAGCAGTACTTC CASSGTSYEQYF . TRBV25-1 TRBD2 TRBJ2-7
TGTGCCAGCAGCCAAGGTGTGACAGTGGCTTCTAACTATGGCTACACCTTC CASSQGVTVASNYGYTF . TRBV4-2 . TRBJ1-2
TGCAGCGTTGAAACACCGGGACAGGGGTATGGCTACACCTTC CSVETPGQGYGYTF . TRBV29-1 TRBD1 TRBJ1-2
TGTGCCAGCAGCTTGGCCACAGGGGACTACGAGCAGTACTTC CASSLATGDYEQYF . TRBV5-5 TRBD1 TRBJ2-7
TGTGCCTGGAGTGTACCATGGCGGGGCAGCTCCTACAATGAGCAGTTCTTC CAWSVPWRGSSYNEQFF . TRBV30 . TRBJ2-1
TGTGCCAGTAGTCCCGGGACTAGCGGGAAGGGGTACGAGCAGTACTTC CASSPGTSGKGYEQYF . TRBV19 TRBD2 TRBJ2-7
TGCGCCAGCAGGAGGGAATTGGGCTACAATGAGCAGTTCTTC CASRRELGYNEQFF . TRBV5-1 . TRBJ2-1
TGTGCCACCGGGAGCTCCTACAATGAGCAGTTCTTC CATGSSYNEQFF . TRBV9 . TRBJ2-1
TGTGCCAGCAGCTCTGACTGGTCCTACGAGCAGTACTTC CASSSDWSYEQYF . TRBV7-2 . TRBJ2-7
TGTGCCAGTAGTCTCATAAACCAGGGGGCGACCTACGAGCAGTACTTC CASSLINQGATYEQYF once TRBV19 TRBD1 TRBJ2-7
TGTGCCAGCAGCGACCCGGGACAGGGGGCGCCCGGAAACACCATATATTTT CASSDPGQGAPGNTIYF . TRBV9 TRBD1 TRBJ1-3
TGTGCCAGTAGTGTTGACAGGGGGGATACGCAGTATTTT CASSVDRGDTQYF once TRBV19 TRBD1 TRBJ2-3
TGCGCCAGCAGCTTGGGACAGGGAAATGGCTACACCTTC CASSLGQGNGYTF . TRBV5-1 TRBD1 TRBJ1-2
TGTGCCAGCAGCTCGACAGGGGCCTCTGGGGCCAACGTCCTGACTTTC CASSSTGASGANVLTF . TRBV7-3 TRBD1 TRBJ2-6
TGCGCCAGCAGCTTTGACAGGGGCGTTACAACTAATGAAAAACTGTTTTTT CASSFDRGVTTNEKLFF . TRBV5-1 TRBD1 TRBJ1-4
TGTGCCTGGAGTCGAGGCTCTGGGGCCAACGTCCTGACTTTC CAWSRGSGANVLTF . TRBV30 . TRBJ2-6
TGTGCCAGCAGTTTACAGGGGGATTCCTACGAGCAGTACTTC CASSLQGDSYEQYF . TRBV6-6 TRBD1 TRBJ2-7
TGTGCCAGCTCAGCAAGACAGACAGACCAAGAGACCCAGTACTTC CASSARQTDQETQYF . TRBV28 . TRBJ2-5
TGTGCCAGCAGTGCGGGACTGAGGAATGATCAGCCCCAGCATTTT CASSAGLRNDQPQHF few TRBV6-1 . TRBJ1-5
TGTGCCAGCAGTCCCGGGACAGGGGGTGTGGACACTGAAGCTTTCTTT CASSPGTGGVDTEAFF . TRBV6-6 TRBD1 TRBJ1-1